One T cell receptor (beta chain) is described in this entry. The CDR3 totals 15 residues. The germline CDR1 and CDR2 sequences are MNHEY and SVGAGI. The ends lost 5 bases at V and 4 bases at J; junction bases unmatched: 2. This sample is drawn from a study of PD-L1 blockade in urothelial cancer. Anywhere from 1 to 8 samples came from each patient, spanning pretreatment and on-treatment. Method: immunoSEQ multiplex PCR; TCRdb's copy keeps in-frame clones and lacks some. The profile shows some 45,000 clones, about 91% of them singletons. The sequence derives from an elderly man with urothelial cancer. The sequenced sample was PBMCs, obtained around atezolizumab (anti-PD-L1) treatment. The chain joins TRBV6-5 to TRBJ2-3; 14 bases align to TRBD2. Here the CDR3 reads CASSRGLAGADTQYF. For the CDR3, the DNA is TGTGCCAGCAGTCGGGGACTAGCGGGGGCAGATACGCAGTATTTT.